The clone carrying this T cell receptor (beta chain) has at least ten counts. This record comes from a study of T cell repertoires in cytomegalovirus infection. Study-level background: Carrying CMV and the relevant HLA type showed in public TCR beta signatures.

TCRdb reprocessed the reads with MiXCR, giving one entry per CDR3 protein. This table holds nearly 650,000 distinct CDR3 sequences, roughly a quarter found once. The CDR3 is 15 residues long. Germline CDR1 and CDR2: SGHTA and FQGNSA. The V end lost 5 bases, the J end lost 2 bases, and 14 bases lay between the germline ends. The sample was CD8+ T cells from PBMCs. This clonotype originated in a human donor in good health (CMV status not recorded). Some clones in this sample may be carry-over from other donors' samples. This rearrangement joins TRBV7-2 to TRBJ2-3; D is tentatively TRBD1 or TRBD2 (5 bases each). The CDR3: CASSHPGTPTDTQYF. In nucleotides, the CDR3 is TGTGCCAGCAGCCACCCCGGGACCCCCACAGATACGCAGTATTTT.